The 17 T cell receptor beta chains below come from one sample, sequenced in a study of blood T cell repertoires in COVID-19. Profiling relied on immunoSEQ multiplex PCR, and the TCRdb table lists in-frame clones only, not all of them. The sample has approximately 18,000 clones; approximately 93% are singletons. Sequenced sample: peripheral blood. The receptors here all came from a human donor in a cohort sampled during active COVID-19.

This chain links TRBV5-4 with TRBJ1-2, with D hard to call. The V gene's germline CDR1 is SGHNT and CDR2 YYREEE (reference sequence). The ends were cut back, 3 bases at V and 3 bases at J, with 6 bases in the middle. This CDR3 has 12 amino acids. Written as DNA, the CDR3 is TGTGCCAGCAGCTCCAATTACTATGGCTACACCTTC. Residues: CASSSNYYGYTF.

V gene TRBV11-2 combines with J gene TRBJ2-7; 10 nucleotides align to TRBD2. Germline trimming cut 2 bases from V and 2 bases from J; bases unmatched to any gene: 12. The CDR3 is 18 amino acids. The germline V gene encodes CDR1 SGHAT and CDR2 FQNNGV. The CDR3 is CASSLKRGGFSPPYEQYF. The CDR3 DNA reads as TGTGCCAGCAGCTTAAAGCGGGGGGGTTTTTCACCCCCCTACGAGCAGTACTTC.

The chain recombines TRBV19 with TRBJ1-2; D is undetermined. Trimming left V 9 bases short and J 8 bases short, with 22 bases between. CDR1 and CDR2 (germline): LNHDA, SQIVND (reference sequence). The CDR3 has 14 amino acids. The DNA of the CDR3 is TGTGCCAGCACTCCTTCAGGAACCCGGATAGGCTACACCTTC. It codes for CASTPSGTRIGYTF.

The chain uses TRBV6-6 and TRBJ1-1; 7 bases match TRBD1. The germline V gene encodes CDR1 MNHNY and CDR2 SVGAGI (reference sequence). The CDR3 spans 16 residues. The CDR3 DNA sequence: TGTGCTTCCCACGAACCGGGCGAGGGGGCGAACACTGAAGCTTTCTTT. Protein: CASHEPGEGANTEAFF.

Written as DNA, the CDR3 is TGTGCCAGCAGCAGACACCGGGACTTCGTGAACGAGCAGTACTTC. Amino acid sequence: CASSRHRDFVNEQYF. This chain connects TRBV3-1 (or the pseudogene TRBV3-2) to TRBJ2-7; a possible D gene is TRBD2 (6 bases). The CDR3 loop spans 15 amino acids. CDR1 and CDR2 from the germline V gene are LGHDT and YNNKEL (reference sequence). The ends were cut back, 5 bases at V and 5 bases at J, with 19 bases in the middle.

The chain employs TRBV19 and TRBJ2-3; 10 nucleotides align to TRBD1. The V gene's germline CDR1 is LNHDA and CDR2 SQIVND (reference sequence). The V segment lost 3 bases and the J segment 2 bases; nucleotides outside the gene matches: 2. The CDR3 runs to 15 residues. CDR3 region: CASSIGTGVTDTQYF. As DNA, the CDR3 is TGTGCCAGTAGTATTGGGACAGGGGTCACAGATACGCAGTATTTT.

The chain links TRBV3-1 (or the pseudogene TRBV3-2) to TRBJ2-6, with unresolved D. Trimming removed 4 bases from V and 0 bases from J, with 10 bases in between. The CDR3 runs to 16 residues. Per germline, CDR1 LGHDT and CDR2 YNNKEL (reference sequence). The CDR3 sequence: CASSLLIGSGANVLTF. The CDR3 bases are TGTGCCAGCAGCCTCCTAATCGGCTCTGGGGCCAACGTCCTGACTTTC.

The V gene is TRBV6-5, the J gene TRBJ1-4; 12 nucleotides agree with TRBD1. Trimming took 8 bases from V and 3 from J; bases not matched to a gene: 4. Germline assignment: CDR1 MNHEY and CDR2 SVGAGI. The CDR3 covers 15 residues. DNA of the CDR3: TGTGCCAGCCGGGGACAGGGGGCCTCTAATGAAAAACTGTTTTTT. It specifies CASRGQGASNEKLFF.

V is TRBV10-2 and J is TRBJ2-2; TRBD2 aligns across 9 bases. This CDR3 has 15 residues. Germline CDR1 reads WSHSY; CDR2 reads SAAADI. The J segment lost 6 bases and the V segment lost 7 bases, leaving 9 bases of the junction unmatched. Here the CDR3 reads CASNRLAGSAGELFF. In nucleotides, the CDR3 is TGCGCCAGCAATCGGCTAGCGGGAAGCGCCGGGGAGCTGTTTTTT.

The V call is TRBV25-1, the J call TRBJ2-7; unclear D gene. V lost 3 bases to trimming and J lost 0 bases, with 9 bases between them. From germline, CDR1 is MGHDK and CDR2 SYGVNS. The CDR3 has 14 amino acids. CDR3 protein: CASSDSRSSYEQYF. The CDR3 coding sequence is TGTGCCAGCAGTGATAGTAGGAGCTCCTACGAGCAGTACTTC.

J is TRBJ2-3 and V is TRBV7-9; 11 bases agree with TRBD2. The CDR3 totals 17 residues. V gave up 4 bases and J gave up 2 bases; unmatched junction bases: 8. Germline V CDR1 and CDR2: SEHNR, FQNEAQ (reference sequence). CDR3 nucleotide sequence: TGTGCCAGCAGCTCCCCTAGCGGGGGGCGATTCACAGATACGCAGTATTTT. Its protein product is CASSSPSGGRFTDTQYF.

The chain uses TRBV11-2 and TRBJ1-6; 10 nucleotides agree with TRBD1. The CDR3 has 15 amino acids. Germline loops: CDR1 SGHAT, CDR2 FQNNGV. V lost 1 base to trimming and J lost 8 bases; unmatched junction nucleotides: 2. The CDR3 nucleotides read TGTGCCAGCAGCTTAGCGACAGGGGGCGATTCACCCCTCCACTTT. Amino acid sequence: CASSLATGGDSPLHF. The complete variable domain, with remaining parts taken from reference TRBV11-2 and TRBJ1-6, reads EAGVAQSPRYKIIEKRQSVAFWCNPISGHATLYWYQQILGQGPKLLIQFQNNGVVDDSQLPKDRFSAERLKGVDSTLKIQPAKLEDSAVYLCASSLATGGDSPLHFGNGTRLTVT.

The V and J genes are TRBV4-3 and TRBJ2-1; possibly TRBD1 for D (6 bases). Per the germline V gene, CDR1 is LGHNA and CDR2 is YSLEER. The length of the CDR3 is 13 residues. The germline V and J ends were trimmed by 4 bases and 11 bases, with 15 bases remaining between them. For the CDR3, the DNA is TGCGCCAGCAGCCCCGACAGGTTGGGGCAGCAGTTCTTC. Protein: CASSPDRLGQQFF.

J is TRBJ2-1 and V is TRBV9, with 9 bases lining up with TRBD2. Germline V CDR1 and CDR2: SGDLS, YYNGEE. V lost 3 bases and J lost 6; bases outside the gene matches: 4. The CDR3 totals 14 residues. The chain's CDR3 is CASSGLAEANEQFF. The CDR3 coding sequence is TGTGCCAGCAGCGGACTAGCGGAGGCCAATGAGCAGTTCTTC. The complete variable domain, with remaining parts taken from reference TRBV9 and TRBJ2-1, reads DSGVTQTPKHLITATGQRVTLRCSPRSGDLSVYWYQQSLDQGLQFLIQYYNGEERAKGNILERFSAQQFPDLHSELNLSSLELGDSALYFCASSGLAEANEQFFGPGTRLTVL.

This clone was seen once. J is TRBJ1-5 and V is TRBV18; TRBD1 aligns across 9 bases. This CDR3 spans 16 amino acids. Germline trimming cut 3 bases from V and 4 bases from J; bases unmatched to any gene: 7. Per germline, CDR1 KGHSH and CDR2 LQKENI. CDR3 loop: CASSPGQGNGNQPQHF. Here the CDR3 DNA reads TGTGCCAGCTCACCCGGACAGGGGAATGGAAATCAGCCCCAGCATTTT.

The V call is TRBV28, the J call TRBJ2-7; 9 bases align to TRBD2. CDR1 and CDR2 (germline): MDHEN, SYDVKM. The CDR3 sequence is 15 residues long. Trimming cost V 6 bases and J 4 bases; bases outside gene matches: 10. The chain's CDR3 is CASRVFSGRGYEQYF. CDR3 nucleotide sequence: TGTGCCAGCAGGGTCTTTAGCGGGAGAGGATACGAGCAGTACTTC.

The rearrangement uses TRBV30 and TRBJ1-2; D is possibly TRBD1 (6 bases). Between the trimmed V and J ends, which lost 0 bases and 3 bases, there was a span of 14 bases. This CDR3 is built from 15 residues. Germline values: CDR1 GTSNPN, CDR2 SVGIG (reference sequence). The CDR3 is CAWSVLRQEDYGYTF. Here the CDR3 DNA reads TGTGCCTGGAGTGTTCTCCGACAGGAAGACTATGGCTACACCTTC.